This T cell receptor (beta chain) was identified during a study of blood T cell repertoires in COVID-19. This clone was counted a few times. Profiled with immunoSEQ multiplex PCR; TCRdb holds only in-frame clones, not every one. The data show approximately 300,000 clones, with roughly nine tenths seen just once and less than 2.5% held by the top ten. This CDR3 is built from 16 residues. Trimming left V 1 base short and J 2 bases short, with 12 bases between. Germline V gives CDR1 MGHDK, CDR2 SYGVNS. This clonotype was obtained from a man aged 18-30 years with active or convalescent COVID-19. The specimen sequenced was peripheral blood. This chain uses TRBV25-1 with TRBJ1-5; D is unclear. The CDR3 nucleotides are TGTGCCAGCAGTGAATCTGAGGGCAGTGGCAATCAGCCCCAGCATTTT. Its translation is CASSESEGSGNQPQHF.